This T cell receptor beta chain was recorded in a study of T cell repertoires in cytomegalovirus infection. Study-level information: CMV epitopes in the study were HLA-C-restricted (recently identified) and HLA-B-restricted (well studied). Public TCR beta signatures were indicative of both CMV infection and a matching HLA type.

Comment on this clonotype: The antigen is undetermined.

MiXCR was run by TCRdb on the reads, yielding one entry per CDR3 protein. Seen here are 750,000 to 900,000 distinct CDR3 sequences, roughly 29% observed once, and the top ten hold around 13%. V was pared by 8 bases and J by 7 bases, with 14 bases between. Germline V gene lookup returns CDR1 MGHDK and CDR2 SYGVNS. The CDR3 sequence is 12 residues long. The rearrangement links TRBV25-1 to TRBJ1-2; no definite D call. The sample was cultured CD8+ T cells from PBMCs, taken from culture after CMV antigen stimulation. This TCR was sampled from a human donor in good health (CMV status not recorded). Some clones in this sample may be carry-over from other donors' samples. CDR3 bases: TGTGCCAGCCTCAGTATGGGATCTGGCTACACCTTC. Translation: CASLSMGSGYTF.